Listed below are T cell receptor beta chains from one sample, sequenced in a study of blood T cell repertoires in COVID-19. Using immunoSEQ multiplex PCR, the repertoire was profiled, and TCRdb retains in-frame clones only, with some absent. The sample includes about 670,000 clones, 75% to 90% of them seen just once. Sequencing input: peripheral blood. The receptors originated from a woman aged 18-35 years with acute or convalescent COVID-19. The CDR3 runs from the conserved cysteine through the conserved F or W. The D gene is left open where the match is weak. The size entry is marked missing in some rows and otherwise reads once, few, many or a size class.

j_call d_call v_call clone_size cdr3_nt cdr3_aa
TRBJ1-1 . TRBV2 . TGTGCCAGCAGGCGAATCCGGGACTCTGAAGCTTTCTTT CASRRIRDSEAFF
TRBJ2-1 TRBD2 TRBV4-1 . TGCGCCAGCGGGAAAGAGCGGGGACCCTCCTACAATGAGCAGTTCTTC CASGKERGPSYNEQFF
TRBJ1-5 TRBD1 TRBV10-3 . TGTGCCATCAGTGACCCCTGGACAGGGGGGAATCAGCCCCAGCATTTT CAISDPWTGGNQPQHF
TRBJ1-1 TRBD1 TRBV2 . TGTGCCAGCAGGAGAGACAGGGTGAACACTGAAGCTTTCTTT CASRRDRVNTEAFF
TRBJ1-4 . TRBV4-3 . TGCGCCAGCAGCCAAGTGCATGCGTCTGAAAAACTGTTTTTT CASSQVHASEKLFF
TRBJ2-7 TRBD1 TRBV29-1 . TGCAGCGGACGGGACAGATCCTACGAGCAGTACTTC CSGRDRSYEQYF
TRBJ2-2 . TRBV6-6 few TGTGCCAGCAGTGAGAGGGAACTCGGCGGGGAGCTGTTTTTT CASSERELGGELFF
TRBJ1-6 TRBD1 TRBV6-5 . TGTGCCAGCAGTTACTCCGGACAGGGAAGTTCACCCCTCCACTTT CASSYSGQGSSPLHF
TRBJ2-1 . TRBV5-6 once TGTGCCAGCAGCTTGGGAAGCGGGTTACTAAGATTCTACAATGAGCAGTTCTTC CASSLGSGLLRFYNEQFF
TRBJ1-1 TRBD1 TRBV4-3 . TGCGCCAGCAACTCACCGGGACAGGGGGCGAGAGGGGCTTTCTTT CASNSPGQGARGAFF
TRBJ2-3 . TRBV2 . TGTGCCAGCACAGAGACAGGAGGTCCTAGCACAGATACGCAGTATTTT CASTETGGPSTDTQYF
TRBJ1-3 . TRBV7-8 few TGTGCCAGCAGCTTAGTACGCTCAGACTCTGGAAACACCATATATTTT CASSLVRSDSGNTIYF
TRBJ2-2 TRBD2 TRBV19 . TGTGCCAGTAGTGTATTGACCGCGGGGGGATCCGGGGAGCTGTTTTTT CASSVLTAGGSGELFF
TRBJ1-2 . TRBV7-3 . TGTGCCAGCAGCCCCCTTCGGGGGGGCGACCCTGGCTACACCTTC CASSPLRGGDPGYTF
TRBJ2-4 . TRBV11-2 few TGTGCCAGCAGCCGGCAACAGGAAAACATTCAGTACTTC CASSRQQENIQYF
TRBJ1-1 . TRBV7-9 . TGTGCCAGCAGCTTAGATCTCTCGTGGACAAGGAACACTGAAGCTTTCTTT CASSLDLSWTRNTEAFF
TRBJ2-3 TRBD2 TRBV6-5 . TGTGCCAGCCCGGGACTAGCGGGGGCCGATACGCAGTATTTT CASPGLAGADTQYF
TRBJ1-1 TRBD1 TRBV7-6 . TGTGCCAGCAGCCGTCGACAGGGTTCGGTCACTGAAGCTTTCTTT CASSRRQGSVTEAFF
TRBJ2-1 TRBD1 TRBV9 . TGTGCCAGCAGCGCCGAGGACAGGGAGCAGTTCTTC CASSAEDREQFF
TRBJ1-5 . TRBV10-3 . TGTGCCATCAGTAAGGACATCGGAGTAAGTGATCAGCCCCAGCATTTT CAISKDIGVSDQPQHF
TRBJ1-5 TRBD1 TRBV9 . TGTGCCAGCAGCAATAAGCCGGGACAGAGAACGGCTCAGCCCCAGCATTTT CASSNKPGQRTAQPQHF
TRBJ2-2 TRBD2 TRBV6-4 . TGTGCCAGCAGTGACCGCGGGGGGGCCACCGGGGAGCTGTTTTTT CASSDRGGATGELFF
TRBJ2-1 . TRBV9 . TGTGCCAGCAGCCCAGGGGACGGGTACAATGAGCAGTTCTTC CASSPGDGYNEQFF
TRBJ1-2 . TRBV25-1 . TGTGCCAGCAGTCGAGAGTATGGCTACACCTTC CASSREYGYTF
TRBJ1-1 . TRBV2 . TGTGCCAGCAGTGAAGAGGGAGGGCCGAACACTGAAGCTTTCTTT CASSEEGGPNTEAFF
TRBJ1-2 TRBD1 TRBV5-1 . TGCGCCAGCAGCTGGGGCGACAGGGACTATGGCTACACCTTC CASSWGDRDYGYTF
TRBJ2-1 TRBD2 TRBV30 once TGTGCCTGGAGTGGGTGGAGCACTAGCGGGGGGGCCGATGAGCAGTTCTTC CAWSGWSTSGGADEQFF
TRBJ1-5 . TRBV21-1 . TGTGCCAGCAGCAAAGGGGGAACCGGGACAACTTATAGCAATCAGCCCCAGCATTTT CASSKGGTGTTYSNQPQHF
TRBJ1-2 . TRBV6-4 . TGTGCCAGCAGTGATTCCTTTTTCAACTATGGCTACACCTTC CASSDSFFNYGYTF